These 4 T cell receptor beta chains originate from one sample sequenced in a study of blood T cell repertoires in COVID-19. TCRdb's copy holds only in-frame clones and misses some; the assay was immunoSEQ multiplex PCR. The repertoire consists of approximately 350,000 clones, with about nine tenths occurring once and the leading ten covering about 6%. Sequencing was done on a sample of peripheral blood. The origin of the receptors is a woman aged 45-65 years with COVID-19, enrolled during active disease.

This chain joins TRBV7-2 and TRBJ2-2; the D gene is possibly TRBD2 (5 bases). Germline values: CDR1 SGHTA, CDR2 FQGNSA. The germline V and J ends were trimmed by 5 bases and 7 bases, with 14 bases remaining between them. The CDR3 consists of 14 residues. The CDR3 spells CASSPRAAGGELFF. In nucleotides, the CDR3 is TGTGCCAGCAGCCCCAGAGCCGCGGGCGGGGAGCTGTTTTTT.

CDR3 region: CASSYSRQGNEKLFF. In nucleotides, the CDR3 is TGTGCCAGCAGTTACTCGAGACAGGGAAACGAAAAACTGTTTTTT. The chain links TRBV6-5 to TRBJ1-4; 7 bases line up with TRBD1. This CDR3 is 15 amino acids long. V was clipped by 0 bases and J by 8 bases; unmatched bases: 6. The germline gives CDR1 MNHEY, CDR2 SVGAGI.

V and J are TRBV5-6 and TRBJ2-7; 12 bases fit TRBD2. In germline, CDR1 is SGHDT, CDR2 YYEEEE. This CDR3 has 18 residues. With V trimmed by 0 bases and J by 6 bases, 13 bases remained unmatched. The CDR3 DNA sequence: TGTGCCAGCAGCTTGGGACAGGGTAGGACTAGCGGGATACTCGAGCAGTACTTC. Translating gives CASSLGQGRTSGILEQYF.

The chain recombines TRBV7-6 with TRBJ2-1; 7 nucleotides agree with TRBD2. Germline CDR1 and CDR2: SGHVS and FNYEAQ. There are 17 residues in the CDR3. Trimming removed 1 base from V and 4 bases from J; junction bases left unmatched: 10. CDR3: CASSLGVAGWGYNEQFF. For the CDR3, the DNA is TGTGCCAGCAGCTTAGGGGTAGCGGGCTGGGGGTACAATGAGCAGTTCTTC. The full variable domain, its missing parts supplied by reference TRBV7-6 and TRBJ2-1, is GAGVSQSPRYKVTKRGQDVALRCDPISGHVSLYWYRQALGQGPEFLTYFNYEAQQDKSGLPNDRFSAERPEGSISTLTIQRTEQRDSAMYRCASSLGVAGWGYNEQFFGPGTRLTVL.